This entry lists 9 T cell receptor beta chains sequenced from one sample in a study of Graves' ophthalmopathy and Graves' hyperthyroidism (dated by TCRdb to 2016 to 2019). The sequencer listed for this sample is Illumina HiSeq 2000. For repertoire sequencing, the TCR beta CDR3 regions were amplified from RNA transcripts. The first round was an RT-PCR using HTBI primers with the Qiagen OneStep RT-PCR kit, and this first round was followed by a second-round multiplex PCR, then size selection and purification. TCRdb handled the public reads itself, with Q25 trimming in fastp and clone calling in MiXCR, and kept productive beta chains. Here each entry gathers all rows of one CDR3 protein and keeps the most common genes and DNA. Within this sample are 650,000 to 800,000 distinct CDR3 sequences, with about two fifths of them counted one time only. Jointly, the top ten make up about 3.3% of the sample.

The sample taken for sequencing was peripheral blood. The source of these receptors is an adult man with Graves' ophthalmopathy.

This clonotype occurred once. CDR3 sequence (DNA): TGTGCCAGCAGCTTCACCGGGACAGGGGGCCGGAAAAAACTGTTTTTT. Protein product: CASSFTGTGGRKKLFF. The chain combines TRBV7-9 with TRBJ1-4, with 12 bases fitting TRBD1. With 3 bases clipped from V and 9 bases from J, the junction kept 8 bases outside the gene matches. Germline V gene lookup returns CDR1 SEHNR and CDR2 FQNEAQ (reference sequence). This CDR3 is 16 amino acids long.

The V gene is TRBV25-1, the J gene TRBJ1-2; no reliable D call. Per the germline V gene, CDR1 is MGHDK and CDR2 is SYGVNS. The V end was cut by 8 bases, the J end by 2 bases, with 9 bases between. This CDR3 is 12 amino acids long. The chain's CDR3 is CASVGTNYGYTF. In DNA form, the CDR3 reads TGTGCCAGCGTGGGCACAAACTATGGCTACACCTTC.

This clonotype was picked up many times. The J gene is TRBJ1-1, the V gene TRBV7-9; no firm D call. V gave up 5 bases and J gave up 5 bases, with 15 bases separating them. Germline V CDR1 and CDR2: SEHNR, FQNEAQ (reference sequence). This CDR3 contains 14 residues. The CDR3 spells CASSAGRAATEAFF. The CDR3, as DNA: TGTGCCAGCAGCGCCGGACGGGCAGCGACTGAAGCTTTCTTT.

This clonotype was counted at least ten times. The rearrangement joins TRBV9 to TRBJ1-1; the D gene is possibly TRBD1 (5 bases). With 3 bases removed from V and 6 bases from J, the gap between germline ends came to 18 bases. Germline V gene data show CDR1 as SGDLS and CDR2 as YYNGEE. This CDR3 is built from 15 residues. CDR3 DNA: TGTGCCAGCAGCGCCTCAGGGCCGGGACCGTCTGAAGCTTTCTTT. This gives the protein CASSASGPGPSEAFF.

This chain joins TRBV29-1 and TRBJ1-1, with D unclear. CDR1 and CDR2 from the germline V gene are SQVTM and ANQGSEA. The CDR3 contains 12 residues. With 4 bases removed from V and 6 bases from J, the gap between germline ends came to 12 bases. The CDR3 DNA reads TGCAGCGTTGGAGAACTGGGCCCTGAAGCTTTCTTT. Encoded protein: CSVGELGPEAFF.

The chain links TRBV25-1 to TRBJ2-2; 7 bases align to TRBD1. Trimming cost V 5 bases and J 5 bases; bases outside gene matches: 8. Germline lookup yields CDR1 MGHDK and CDR2 SYGVNS. The CDR3 loop spans 15 amino acids. DNA for the CDR3: TGTGCCAGCAGTTCACAGGGGATGGGAACCGGGGAGCTGTTTTTT. Protein product: CASSSQGMGTGELFF.

This clonotype was observed a single time. CDR3 region: CATSDRWDRAYEQYF. DNA of the CDR3: TGTGCCACCAGTGATCGGTGGGACAGGGCGTACGAGCAGTACTTC. J is TRBJ2-7 and V is TRBV24-1, with 9 nucleotides matching TRBD1. Trimming at V came to 3 bases and at J to 4 bases, leaving 6 bases not matched to a gene. From germline, CDR1 is KGHDR and CDR2 SFDVKD. This CDR3 region has 15 residues.

The rearrangement uses TRBV19 and TRBJ1-5, with 8 bases identical to TRBD1. This CDR3 comprises 14 residues. Germline V gene data show CDR1 as LNHDA and CDR2 as SQIVND (reference sequence). After removal of 6 bases from V and 9 bases from J, the junction contained 10 bases not matched to a gene. The CDR3: CASSQGARTTPQHF. As DNA, the CDR3 is TGTGCCAGTAGCCAGGGGGCCCGAACGACGCCCCAGCATTTT.

The rearrangement links TRBV19 to TRBJ1-5; 7 nucleotides line up with TRBD1. The germline CDR1 and CDR2 sequences are LNHDA and SQIVND (reference sequence). The CDR3 runs to 14 residues. J lost 6 bases, V lost 5 bases, and 7 bases had no gene match. CDR3 amino acids: CASSFQGGLQPQHF. The DNA of the CDR3 is TGTGCCAGTAGTTTCCAAGGGGGCCTTCAGCCCCAGCATTTT.